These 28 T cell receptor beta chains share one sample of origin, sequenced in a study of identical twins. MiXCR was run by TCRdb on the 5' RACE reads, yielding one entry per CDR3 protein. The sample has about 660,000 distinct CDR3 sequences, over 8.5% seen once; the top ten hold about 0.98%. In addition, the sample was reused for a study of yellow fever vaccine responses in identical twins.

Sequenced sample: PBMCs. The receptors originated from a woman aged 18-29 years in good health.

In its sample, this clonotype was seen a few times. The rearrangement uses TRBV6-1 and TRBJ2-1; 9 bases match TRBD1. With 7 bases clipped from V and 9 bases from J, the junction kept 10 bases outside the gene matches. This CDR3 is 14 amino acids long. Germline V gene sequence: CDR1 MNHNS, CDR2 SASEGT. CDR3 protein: CASTRDRVISEQFF. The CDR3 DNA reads TGTGCCAGCACCCGGGACAGGGTAATCAGTGAGCAGTTCTTC.

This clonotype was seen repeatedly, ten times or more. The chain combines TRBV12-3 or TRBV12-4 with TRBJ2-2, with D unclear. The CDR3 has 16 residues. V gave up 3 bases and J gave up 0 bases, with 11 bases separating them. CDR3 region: CASSFRQTANTGELFF. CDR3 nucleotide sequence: TGTGCCAGCAGTTTTAGGCAGACCGCGAACACCGGGGAGCTGTTTTTT.

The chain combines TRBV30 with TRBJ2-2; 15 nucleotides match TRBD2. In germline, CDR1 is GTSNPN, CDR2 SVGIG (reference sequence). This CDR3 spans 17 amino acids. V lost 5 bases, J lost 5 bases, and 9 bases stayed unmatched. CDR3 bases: TGTGCCTGGCGGACTAGCGGGAGGGCCGGAGGTACCGGGGAGCTGTTTTTT. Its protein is CAWRTSGRAGGTGELFF.

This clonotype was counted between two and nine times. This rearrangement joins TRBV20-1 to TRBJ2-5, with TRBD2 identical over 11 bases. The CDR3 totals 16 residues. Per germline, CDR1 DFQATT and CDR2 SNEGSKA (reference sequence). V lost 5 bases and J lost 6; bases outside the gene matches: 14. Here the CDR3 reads CSADSLTSGSSKTQYF. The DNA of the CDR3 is TGCAGTGCTGATAGCTTAACTAGCGGGAGTTCAAAGACCCAGTACTTC.

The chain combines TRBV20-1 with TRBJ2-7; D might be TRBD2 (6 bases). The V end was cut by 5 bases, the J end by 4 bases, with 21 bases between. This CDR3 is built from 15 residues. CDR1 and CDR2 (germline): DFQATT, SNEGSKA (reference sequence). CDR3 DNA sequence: TGCAGTGCTCCCTTTGGCGGGGAGGTAGTTTACGAGCAGTACTTC. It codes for CSAPFGGEVVYEQYF.

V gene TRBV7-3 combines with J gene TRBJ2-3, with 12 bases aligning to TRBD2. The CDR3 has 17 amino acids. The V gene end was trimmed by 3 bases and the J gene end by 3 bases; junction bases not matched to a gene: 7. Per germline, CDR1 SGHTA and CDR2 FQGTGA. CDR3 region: CASSFLAGGPWTDTQYF. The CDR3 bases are TGTGCCAGCAGCTTCCTAGCGGGGGGGCCGTGGACAGATACGCAGTATTTT.

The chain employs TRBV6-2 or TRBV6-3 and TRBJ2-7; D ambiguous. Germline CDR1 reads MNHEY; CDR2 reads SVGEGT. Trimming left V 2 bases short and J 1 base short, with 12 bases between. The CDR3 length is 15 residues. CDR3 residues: CASSYPDLLSYEQYF. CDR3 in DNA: TGTGCCAGCAGTTACCCAGACTTACTATCCTACGAGCAGTACTTC.

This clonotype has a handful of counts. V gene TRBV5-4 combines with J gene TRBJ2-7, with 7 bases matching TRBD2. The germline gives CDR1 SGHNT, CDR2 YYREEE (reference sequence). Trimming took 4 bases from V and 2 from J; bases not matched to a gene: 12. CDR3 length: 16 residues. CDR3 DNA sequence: TGTGCCAGCAGCCCCCAGGGAGGGCGAGCGACCTACGAGCAGTACTTC. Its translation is CASSPQGGRATYEQYF. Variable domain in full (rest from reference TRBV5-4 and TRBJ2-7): ETGVTQSPTHLIKTRGQQVTLRCSSQSGHNTVSWYQQALGQGPQFIFQYYREEENGRGNFPPRFSGLQFPNYSSELNVNALELDDSALYLCASSPQGGRATYEQYFGPGTRLTVT.

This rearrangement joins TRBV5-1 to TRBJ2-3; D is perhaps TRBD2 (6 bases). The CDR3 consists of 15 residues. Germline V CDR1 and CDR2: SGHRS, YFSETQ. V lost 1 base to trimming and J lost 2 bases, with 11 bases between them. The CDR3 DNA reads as TGCGCCAGCAGCTTGAGACGGGGGACCACAGATACGCAGTATTTT. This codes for CASSLRRGTTDTQYF.

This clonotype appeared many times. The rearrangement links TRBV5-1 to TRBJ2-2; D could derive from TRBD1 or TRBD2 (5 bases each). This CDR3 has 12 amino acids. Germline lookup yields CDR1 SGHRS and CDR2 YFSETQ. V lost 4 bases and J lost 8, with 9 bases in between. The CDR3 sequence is CASSGTAGELFF. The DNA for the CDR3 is TGCGCCAGCAGCGGGACCGCTGGGGAGCTGTTTTTT. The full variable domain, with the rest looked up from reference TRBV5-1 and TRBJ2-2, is KAGVTQTPRYLIKTRGQQVTLSCSPISGHRSVSWYQQTPGQGLQFLFEYFSETQRNKGNFPGRFSGRQFSNSRSEMNVSTLELGDSALYLCASSGTAGELFFGEGSRLTVL.

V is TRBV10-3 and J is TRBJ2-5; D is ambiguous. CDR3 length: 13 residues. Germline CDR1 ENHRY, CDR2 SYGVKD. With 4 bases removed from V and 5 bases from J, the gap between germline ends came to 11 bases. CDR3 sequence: CAISATTFETQYF. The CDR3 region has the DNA TGTGCCATCAGTGCAACCACCTTCGAGACCCAGTACTTC.

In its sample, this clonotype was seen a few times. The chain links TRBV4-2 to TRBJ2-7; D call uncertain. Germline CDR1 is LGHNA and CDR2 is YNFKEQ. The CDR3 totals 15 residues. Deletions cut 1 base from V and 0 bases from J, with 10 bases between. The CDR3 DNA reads TGTGCCAGCAGCCAAGGCTCAACCAGCTCCTACGAGCAGTACTTC. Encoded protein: CASSQGSTSSYEQYF.

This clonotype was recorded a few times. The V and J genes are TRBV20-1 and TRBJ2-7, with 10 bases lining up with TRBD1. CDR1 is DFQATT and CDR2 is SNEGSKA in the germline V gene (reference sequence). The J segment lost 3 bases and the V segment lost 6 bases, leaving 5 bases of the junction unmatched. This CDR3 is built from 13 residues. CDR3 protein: CSALRDRGYEQYF. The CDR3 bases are TGCAGTGCCCTACGGGACAGGGGCTACGAGCAGTACTTC.

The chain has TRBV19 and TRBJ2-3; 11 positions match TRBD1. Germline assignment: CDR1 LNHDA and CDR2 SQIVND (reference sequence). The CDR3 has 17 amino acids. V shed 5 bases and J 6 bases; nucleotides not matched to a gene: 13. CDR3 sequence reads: CASSPTRTGGRVDTQYF. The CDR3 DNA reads TGTGCCAGTAGTCCAACCCGGACAGGGGGCCGCGTGGATACGCAGTATTTT.

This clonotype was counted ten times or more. The CDR3 spells CASSSEDRGGTGELFF. CDR3 in DNA: TGCGCCAGCAGCTCGGAGGACAGGGGTGGAACCGGGGAGCTGTTTTTT. This sequence joins TRBV5-1 and TRBJ2-2; 9 nucleotides line up with TRBD1. This CDR3 has 16 amino acids. CDR1 SGHRS and CDR2 YFSETQ come from the germline V gene. Trimming cost V 3 bases and J 5 bases; bases outside gene matches: 8.

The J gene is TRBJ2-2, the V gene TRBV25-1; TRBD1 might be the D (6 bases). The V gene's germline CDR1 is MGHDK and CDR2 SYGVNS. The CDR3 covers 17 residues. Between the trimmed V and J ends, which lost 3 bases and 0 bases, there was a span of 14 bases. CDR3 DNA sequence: TGTGCCAGCAGTGAGCCACACAGGGAGCCGAACACCGGGGAGCTGTTTTTT. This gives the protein CASSEPHREPNTGELFF. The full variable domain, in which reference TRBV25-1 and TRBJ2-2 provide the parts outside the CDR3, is EADIYQTPRYLVIGTGKKITLECSQTMGHDKMYWYQQDPGMELHLIHYSYGVNSTEKGDLSSESTVSRIRTEHFPLTLESARPSHTSQYLCASSEPHREPNTGELFFGEGSRLTVL.

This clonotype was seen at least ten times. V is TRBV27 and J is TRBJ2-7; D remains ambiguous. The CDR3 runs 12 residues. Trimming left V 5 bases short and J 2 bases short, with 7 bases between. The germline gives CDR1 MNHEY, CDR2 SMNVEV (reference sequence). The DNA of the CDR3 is TGTGCCAGCAGTCCGGGCACCTACGAGCAGTACTTC. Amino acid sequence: CASSPGTYEQYF.

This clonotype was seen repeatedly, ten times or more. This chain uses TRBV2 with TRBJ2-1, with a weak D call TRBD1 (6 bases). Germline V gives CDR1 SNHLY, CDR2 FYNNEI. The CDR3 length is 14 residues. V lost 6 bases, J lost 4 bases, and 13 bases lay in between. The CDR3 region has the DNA TGTGCCAGCAGAAGTACAGGGTGGTACAATGAGCAGTTCTTC. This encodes CASRSTGWYNEQFF.

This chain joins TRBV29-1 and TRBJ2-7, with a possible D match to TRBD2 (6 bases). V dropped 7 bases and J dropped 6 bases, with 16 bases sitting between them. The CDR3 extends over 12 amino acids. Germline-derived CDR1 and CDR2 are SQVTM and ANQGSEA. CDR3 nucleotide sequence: TGCAGCGGCGGAGGGTCTGGGGTCGAGCAGTACTTC. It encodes CSGGGSGVEQYF.

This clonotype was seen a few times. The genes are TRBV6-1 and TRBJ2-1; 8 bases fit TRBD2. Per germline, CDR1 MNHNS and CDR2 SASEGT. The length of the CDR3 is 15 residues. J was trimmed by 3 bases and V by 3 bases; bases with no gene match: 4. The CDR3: CASSDRSGGYNEQFF. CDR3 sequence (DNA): TGTGCCAGCAGTGATCGCAGCGGGGGCTACAATGAGCAGTTCTTC.

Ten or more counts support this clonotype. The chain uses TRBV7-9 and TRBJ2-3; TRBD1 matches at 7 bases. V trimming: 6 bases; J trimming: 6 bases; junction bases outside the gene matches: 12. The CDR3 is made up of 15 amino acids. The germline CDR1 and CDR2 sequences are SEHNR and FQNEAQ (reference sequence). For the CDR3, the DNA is TGTGCCAGCAGATACACAGGGGTCGCTTCCGATACGCAGTATTTT. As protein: CASRYTGVASDTQYF.

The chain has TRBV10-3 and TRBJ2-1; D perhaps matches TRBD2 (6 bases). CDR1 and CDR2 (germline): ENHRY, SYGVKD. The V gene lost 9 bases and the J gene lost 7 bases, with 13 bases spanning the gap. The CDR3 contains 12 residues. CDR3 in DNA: TGTGCCATTTTCTCGGGAGTGAATGAGCAGTTCTTC. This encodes CAIFSGVNEQFF.

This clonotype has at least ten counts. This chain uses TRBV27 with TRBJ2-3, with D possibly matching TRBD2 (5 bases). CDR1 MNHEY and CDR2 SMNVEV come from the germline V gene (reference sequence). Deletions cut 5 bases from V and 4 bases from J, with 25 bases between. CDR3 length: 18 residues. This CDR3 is CASSTSPTRSTGSDTQYF. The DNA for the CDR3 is TGTGCCAGCAGTACATCCCCGACGCGATCCACGGGATCAGATACGCAGTATTTT.

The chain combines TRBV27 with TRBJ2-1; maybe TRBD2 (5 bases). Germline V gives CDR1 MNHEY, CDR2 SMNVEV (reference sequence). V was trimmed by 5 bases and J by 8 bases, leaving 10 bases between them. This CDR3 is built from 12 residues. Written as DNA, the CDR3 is TGTGCCAGCAGTCGAGGGTTCCATGAGCAGTTCTTC. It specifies CASSRGFHEQFF.

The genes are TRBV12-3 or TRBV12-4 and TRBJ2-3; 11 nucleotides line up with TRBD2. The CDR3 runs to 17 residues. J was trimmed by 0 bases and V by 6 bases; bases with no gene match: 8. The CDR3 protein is CASRMGTSGGSTDTQYF. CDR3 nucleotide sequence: TGTGCCAGCAGAATGGGGACTAGCGGTGGAAGCACAGATACGCAGTATTTT.

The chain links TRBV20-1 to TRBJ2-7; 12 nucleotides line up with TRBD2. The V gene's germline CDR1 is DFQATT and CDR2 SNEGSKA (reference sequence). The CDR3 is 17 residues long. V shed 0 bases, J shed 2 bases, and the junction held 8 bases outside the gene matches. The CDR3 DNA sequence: TGCAGTGCTAGAGATTGGTCTAGCGGGAGGGAAACCTACGAGCAGTACTTC. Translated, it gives CSARDWSSGRETYEQYF.

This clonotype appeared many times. In nucleotides, the CDR3 is TGCGCCAGCAGCTTCCAGGGGGGAACCTACGAGCAGTACTTC. As protein: CASSFQGGTYEQYF. The chain employs TRBV5-1 and TRBJ2-7, with D possibly TRBD1 on 7 matching bases. Germline V gene lookup returns CDR1 SGHRS and CDR2 YFSETQ. V was shortened by 2 bases and J by 2 bases, with 11 bases between the two germline ends. This CDR3 contains 14 residues.

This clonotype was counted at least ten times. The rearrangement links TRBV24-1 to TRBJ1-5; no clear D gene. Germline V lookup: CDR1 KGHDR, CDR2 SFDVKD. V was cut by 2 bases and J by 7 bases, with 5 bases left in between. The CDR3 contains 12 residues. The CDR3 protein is CATSDSGQPQHF. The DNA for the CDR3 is TGTGCCACCAGTGATTCGGGGCAGCCCCAGCATTTT.